The sequence of this T cell receptor beta chain was determined in a study of molecular identifiers for immune sequencing clone quantification. This clonotype was seen only a few times. This CDR3 region has 15 residues. With 4 bases removed from V and 1 base from J, the gap between germline ends came to 13 bases. Per germline, CDR1 GTSNPN and CDR2 SVGIG (reference sequence). TCRdb ran MiXCR on the PCR reads and lists one entry per CDR3 protein. The sample has about 510,000 distinct CDR3 sequences; roughly 26% are singletons. Sequencing was carried out using naive CD8+ T cells from blood, with Jurkat cell RNA spiked in. Subset of the sample: FACS-sorted CD8+CD4-CCR7+CD45RA+ naive T cells. This TCR derives from a human donor in good health. Some libraries in this study had Jurkat cell RNA spiked in. This chain uses TRBV30 with TRBJ2-2; D is uncertain. The CDR3 spells CAWTYGPKNTGELFF. The CDR3 DNA reads as TGTGCCTGGACCTATGGACCCAAGAACACCGGGGAGCTGTTTTTT.